This is a list of T cell receptor beta chains from one sample in a study of monozygotic twins with inflammatory bowel disease. TCRdb re-called the 5' RACE reads; one entry per CDR3 protein, DNA not given. Recorded for this sample: around 40,000 distinct CDR3 sequences. Specimen: blood. Receptors were obtained from a human donor with ulcerative colitis or Crohn's disease, or a healthy co-twin of an affected twin (not recorded which). Both conserved end residues are part of each CDR3. The order of the fields is CDR3 protein, J gene, V gene.

CASSLAPQGAGNEQFF | TRBJ2-1 | TRBV12-3/TRBV12-4
CAWSMEIRNNSPLHF | TRBJ1-6 | TRBV30
CASSLKGGYGYTF | TRBJ1-2 | TRBV28
CASSNPPGQGSPSYEQYF | TRBJ2-7 | TRBV6-5
CASSHRHRDTNSPLHF | TRBJ1-6 | TRBV4-3
CASSPLRGTGGRTGELFF | TRBJ2-2 | TRBV12-3/TRBV12-4
CATSRDLQETQYF | TRBJ2-5 | TRBV15
CASMGLSQETQYF | TRBJ2-5 | TRBV6-2/TRBV6-3
CASSLPDSYEQYF | TRBJ2-7 | TRBV18
CASARGLAWETQYF | TRBJ2-5 | TRBV12-3/TRBV12-4
CASSFMGGNTIYF | TRBJ1-3 | TRBV7-9
CASSFTGGNQPQHF | TRBJ1-5 | TRBV27
CASRWDTGELFF | TRBJ2-2 | TRBV5-1
CASSLEPGNQPQHF | TRBJ1-5 | TRBV7-2
CASSLGAGGLTEAFF | TRBJ1-1 | TRBV5-6
CASSKGKGGTEAFF | TRBJ1-1 | TRBV21-1
CASSRSLGTPNTGELFF | TRBJ2-2 | TRBV11-1
CASSGFGTGVLARETQYF | TRBJ2-5 | TRBV28
CASSPTRRGAGELFF | TRBJ2-2 | TRBV14
CASSLGRDSASNYGYTF | TRBJ1-2 | TRBV5-1
CARGTSGGADTQYF | TRBJ2-3 | TRBV2
CASSSTAAYEQYF | TRBJ2-7 | TRBV12-3/TRBV12-4
CASSLTLQGTSEQFF | TRBJ2-1 | TRBV11-2
CASGRETYNEQFF | TRBJ2-1 | TRBV12-3/TRBV12-4
CASGGGGPGYEQYF | TRBJ2-7 | TRBV5-1
CASSGTGTETQYF | TRBJ2-5 | TRBV25-1
CSARGLLNTIYF | TRBJ1-3 | TRBV20-1
CASSLIGGGYEQYF | TRBJ2-7 | TRBV5-1
CASSYSETQYF | TRBJ2-5 | TRBV3-1
CSVARARTDTQYF | TRBJ2-3 | TRBV20-1
CASSPEGHGNEKLFF | TRBJ1-4 | TRBV18
CSASTDETQYF | TRBJ2-5 | TRBV20-1
CATSRDRGTGGNQPQHF | TRBJ1-5 | TRBV15
CASSSGDGARETQYF | TRBJ2-5 | TRBV12-3/TRBV12-4
CASSRTSGSYNEQFF | TRBJ2-1 | TRBV5-1
CASRQGTLAYEQYF | TRBJ2-7 | TRBV19
CSVLGRLNYGYTF | TRBJ1-2 | TRBV29-1
CASNAGLNYGYTF | TRBJ1-2 | TRBV6-1
CSARGRGYNEQFF | TRBJ2-1 | TRBV20-1
CASSSGRGDTEAFF | TRBJ1-1 | TRBV7-6
CASSGGQGGIETQYF | TRBJ2-5 | TRBV2
CASSLYGGGGKETQYF | TRBJ2-5 | TRBV7-7
CASRGWTEAFF | TRBJ1-1 | TRBV6-5
CASSSTLGTSGILAQYF | TRBJ2-5 | TRBV6-5
CASSSTPGGGETQYF | TRBJ2-5 | TRBV5-1
CASRRGTSVDEQYF | TRBJ2-7 | TRBV27
CASSLSYGGAGRFYEQYF | TRBJ2-7 | TRBV28
CASSSRPNTIYF | TRBJ1-3 | TRBV28
CATSRENQPQHF | TRBJ1-5 | TRBV15
CATRGQNTGELFF | TRBJ2-2 | TRBV28
CASSTFTGLHEQYF | TRBJ2-7 | TRBV21-1
CSARTGSVSTEAFF | TRBJ1-1 | TRBV29-1
CASSHDGGRNTEAFF | TRBJ1-1 | TRBV5-1
CASSFQDKPYNEQFF | TRBJ2-1 | TRBV7-8